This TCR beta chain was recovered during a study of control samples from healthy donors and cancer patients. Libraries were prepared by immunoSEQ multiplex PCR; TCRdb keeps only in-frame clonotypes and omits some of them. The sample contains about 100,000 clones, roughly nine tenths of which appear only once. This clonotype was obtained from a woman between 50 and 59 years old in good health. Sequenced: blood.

CDR3 amino acids: CASSFAGTGYTF. Written as DNA, the CDR3 is TGTGCCAGCAGTTTCGCAGGAACTGGCTACACCTTC. The rearrangement links TRBV12-3 or TRBV12-4 to TRBJ1-2; D not certain. The CDR3 loop spans 12 amino acids. The V gene lost 3 bases and the J gene lost 7 bases, with 9 bases spanning the gap.